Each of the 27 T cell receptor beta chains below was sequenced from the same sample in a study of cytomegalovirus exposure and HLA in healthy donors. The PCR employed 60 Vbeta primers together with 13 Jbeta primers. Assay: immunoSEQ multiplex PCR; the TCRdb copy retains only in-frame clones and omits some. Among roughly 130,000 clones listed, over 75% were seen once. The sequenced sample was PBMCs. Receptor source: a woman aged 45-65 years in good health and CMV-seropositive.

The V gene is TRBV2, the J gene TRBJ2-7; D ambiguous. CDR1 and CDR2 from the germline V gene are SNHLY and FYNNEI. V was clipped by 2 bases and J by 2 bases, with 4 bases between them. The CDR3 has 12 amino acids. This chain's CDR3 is CASSEITYEQYF. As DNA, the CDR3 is TGTGCCAGCAGTGAAATTACCTACGAGCAGTACTTC.

The CDR3 sequence is CASSFNIPGQGREQYF. Written as DNA, the CDR3 is TGCGCCAGCAGCTTTAATATACCGGGACAGGGTCGCGAGCAGTACTTC. The V gene is TRBV5-1, the J gene TRBJ2-7; 9 bases are shared with TRBD1. Per germline, CDR1 SGHRS and CDR2 YFSETQ. The CDR3 contains 16 residues. Trimming took 2 bases from V and 6 from J; bases not matched to a gene: 12.

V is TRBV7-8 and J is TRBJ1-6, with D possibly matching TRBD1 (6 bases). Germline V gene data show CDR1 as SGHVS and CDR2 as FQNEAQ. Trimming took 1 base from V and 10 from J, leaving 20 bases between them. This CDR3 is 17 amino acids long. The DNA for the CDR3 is TGTGCCAGCAGCTTAGGACTTAACAGGGCCGTTGAATCACCCCTCCACTTT. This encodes CASSLGLNRAVESPLHF.

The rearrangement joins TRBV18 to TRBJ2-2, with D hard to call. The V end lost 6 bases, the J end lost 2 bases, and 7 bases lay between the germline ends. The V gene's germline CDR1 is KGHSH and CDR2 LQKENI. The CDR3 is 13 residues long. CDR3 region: CASSARNTGELFF. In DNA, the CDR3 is TGTGCCAGCTCTGCGCGTAACACCGGGGAGCTGTTTTTT.

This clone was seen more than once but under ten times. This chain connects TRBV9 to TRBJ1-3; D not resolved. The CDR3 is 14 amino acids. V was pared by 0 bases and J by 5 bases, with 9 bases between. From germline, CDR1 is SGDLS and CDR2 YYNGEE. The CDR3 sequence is CASSVVSDRNTIYF. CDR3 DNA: TGTGCCAGCAGCGTAGTGAGCGATCGAAACACCATATATTTT.

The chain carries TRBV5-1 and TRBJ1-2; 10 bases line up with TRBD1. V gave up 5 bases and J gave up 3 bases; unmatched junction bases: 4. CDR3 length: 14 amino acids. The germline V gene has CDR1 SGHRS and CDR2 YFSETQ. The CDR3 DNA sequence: TGCGCCAGCAGACCGACAGGGGGCGACTATGGCTACACCTTC. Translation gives CASRPTGGDYGYTF.

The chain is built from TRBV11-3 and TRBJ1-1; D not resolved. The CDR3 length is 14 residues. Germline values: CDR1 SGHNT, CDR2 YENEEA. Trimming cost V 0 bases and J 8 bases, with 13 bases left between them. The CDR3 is CASSLDGQAIEAFF. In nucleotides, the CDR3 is TGTGCCAGCAGCTTAGATGGTCAAGCGATAGAAGCTTTCTTT.

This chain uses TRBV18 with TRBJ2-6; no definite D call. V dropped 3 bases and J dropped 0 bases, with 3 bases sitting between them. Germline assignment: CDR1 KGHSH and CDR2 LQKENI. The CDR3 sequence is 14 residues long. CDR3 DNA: TGTGCCAGCTCACCCAGCTCTGGGGCCAACGTCCTGACTTTC. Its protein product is CASSPSSGANVLTF.

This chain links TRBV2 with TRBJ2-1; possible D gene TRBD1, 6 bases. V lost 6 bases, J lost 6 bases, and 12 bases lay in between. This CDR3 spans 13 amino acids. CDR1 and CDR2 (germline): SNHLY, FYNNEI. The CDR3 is CASSPADSNEQFF. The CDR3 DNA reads TGTGCCAGCAGCCCAGCGGACAGCAATGAGCAGTTCTTC.

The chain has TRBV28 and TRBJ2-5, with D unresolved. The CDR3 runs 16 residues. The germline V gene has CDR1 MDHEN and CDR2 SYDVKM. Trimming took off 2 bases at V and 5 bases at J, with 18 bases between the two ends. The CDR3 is CASSLNPVQVSETQYF. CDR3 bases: TGTGCCAGCAGTTTAAATCCAGTCCAGGTGTCCGAGACCCAGTACTTC.

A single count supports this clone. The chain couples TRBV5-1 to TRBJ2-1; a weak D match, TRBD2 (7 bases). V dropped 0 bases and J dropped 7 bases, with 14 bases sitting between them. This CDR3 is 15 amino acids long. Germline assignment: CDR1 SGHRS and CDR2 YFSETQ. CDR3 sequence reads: CASSLEGGRGNEQFF. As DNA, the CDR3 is TGCGCCAGCAGCTTGGAGGGGGGGCGCGGAAATGAGCAGTTCTTC.

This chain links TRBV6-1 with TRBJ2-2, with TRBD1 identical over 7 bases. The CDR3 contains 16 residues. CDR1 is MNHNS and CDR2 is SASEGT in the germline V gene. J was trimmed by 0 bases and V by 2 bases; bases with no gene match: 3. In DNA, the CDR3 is TGTGCCAGCAGTGAAAGACAGGGCGCGAACACCGGGGAGCTGTTTTTT. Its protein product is CASSERQGANTGELFF.

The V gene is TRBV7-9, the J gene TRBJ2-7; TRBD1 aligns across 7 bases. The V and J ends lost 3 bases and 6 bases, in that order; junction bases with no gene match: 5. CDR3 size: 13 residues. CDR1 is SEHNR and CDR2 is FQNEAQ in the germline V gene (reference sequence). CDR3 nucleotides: TGTGCCAGCAGCTTGGAACAGGGGTCCGAGCAGTACTTC. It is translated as CASSLEQGSEQYF.

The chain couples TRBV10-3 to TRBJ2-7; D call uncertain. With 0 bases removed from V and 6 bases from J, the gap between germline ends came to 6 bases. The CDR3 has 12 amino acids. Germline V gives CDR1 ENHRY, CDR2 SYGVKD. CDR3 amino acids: CAISESTGEQYF. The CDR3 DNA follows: TGTGCCATCAGTGAGTCAACGGGCGAGCAGTACTTC.

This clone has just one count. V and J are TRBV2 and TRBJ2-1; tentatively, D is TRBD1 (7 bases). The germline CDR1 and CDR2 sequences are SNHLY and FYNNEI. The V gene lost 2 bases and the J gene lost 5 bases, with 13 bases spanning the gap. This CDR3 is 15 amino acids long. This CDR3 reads CASSEQGGSNNEQFF. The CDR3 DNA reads TGTGCCAGCAGTGAACAGGGGGGCTCGAACAATGAGCAGTTCTTC.

CDR3 nucleotide sequence: TGTGCCACAAAGAAGACAGGAAGCACCGGGGAGCTGTTTTTT. Translation gives CATKKTGSTGELFF. V usage is TRBV2 and J usage is TRBJ2-2; D is perhaps TRBD1 (6 bases). The CDR3 contains 14 residues. Trimming left V 10 bases short and J 4 bases short, with 16 bases between. Germline V gene lookup returns CDR1 SNHLY and CDR2 FYNNEI.

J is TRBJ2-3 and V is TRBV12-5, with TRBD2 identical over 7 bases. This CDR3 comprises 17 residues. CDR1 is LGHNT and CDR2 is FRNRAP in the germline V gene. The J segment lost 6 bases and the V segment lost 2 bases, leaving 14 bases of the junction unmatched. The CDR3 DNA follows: TGTGCTAGTGGTTTGCGTTATATGGGGGGGTATGGGGATACGCAGTATTTT. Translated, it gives CASGLRYMGGYGDTQYF.

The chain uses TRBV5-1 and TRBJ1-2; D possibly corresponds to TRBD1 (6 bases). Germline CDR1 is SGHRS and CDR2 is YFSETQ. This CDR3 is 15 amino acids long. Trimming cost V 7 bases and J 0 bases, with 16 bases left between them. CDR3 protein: CASGYGQSTNYGYTF. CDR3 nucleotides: TGCGCCAGCGGATACGGACAGTCTACTAACTATGGCTACACCTTC.

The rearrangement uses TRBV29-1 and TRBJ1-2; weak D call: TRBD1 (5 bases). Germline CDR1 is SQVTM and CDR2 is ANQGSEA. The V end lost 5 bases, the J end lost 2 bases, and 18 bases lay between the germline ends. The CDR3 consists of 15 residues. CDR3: CSVWGWGERNYGYTF. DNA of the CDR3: TGCAGCGTTTGGGGGTGGGGGGAGCGGAACTATGGCTACACCTTC.

This CDR3 is CASSLLAGGTNTGELFF. The CDR3 coding sequence is TGTGCCAGCAGTCTACTAGCGGGGGGCACGAACACCGGGGAGCTGTTTTTT. The gene calls are TRBV27 and TRBJ2-2, with 12 bases lining up with TRBD2. The CDR3 has 17 amino acids. Germline CDR1 reads MNHEY; CDR2 reads SMNVEV (reference sequence). V lost 5 bases to trimming and J lost 0 bases; unmatched junction nucleotides: 4.

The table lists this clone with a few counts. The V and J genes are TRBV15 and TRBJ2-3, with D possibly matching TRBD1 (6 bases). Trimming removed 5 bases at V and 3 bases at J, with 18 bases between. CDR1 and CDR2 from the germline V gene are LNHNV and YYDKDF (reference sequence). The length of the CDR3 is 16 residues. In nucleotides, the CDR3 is TGTGCCACCAGCCCTGTCAGGGGAAGTGGTACAGATACGCAGTATTTT. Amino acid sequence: CATSPVRGSGTDTQYF. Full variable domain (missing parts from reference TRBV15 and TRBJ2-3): DAMVIQNPRYQVTQFGKPVTLSCSQTLNHNVMYWYQQKSSQAPKLLFHYYDKDFNNEADTPDNFQSRRPNTSFCFLDIRSPGLGDTAMYLCATSPVRGSGTDTQYFGPGTRLTVL.

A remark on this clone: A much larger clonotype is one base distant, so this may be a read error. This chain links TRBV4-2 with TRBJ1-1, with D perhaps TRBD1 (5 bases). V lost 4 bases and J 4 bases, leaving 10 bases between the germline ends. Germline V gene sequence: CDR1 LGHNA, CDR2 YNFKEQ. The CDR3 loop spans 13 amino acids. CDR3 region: CASSPREVTEAFF. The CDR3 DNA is TGTGCCAGCAGCCCCAGGGAGGTCACTGAAGCTTTCTTT.

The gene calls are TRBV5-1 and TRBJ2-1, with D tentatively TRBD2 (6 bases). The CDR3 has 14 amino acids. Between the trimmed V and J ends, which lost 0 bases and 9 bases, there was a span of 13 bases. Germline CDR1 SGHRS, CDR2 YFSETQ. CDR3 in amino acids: CASSLGLGASEQFF. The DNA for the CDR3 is TGCGCCAGCAGCTTGGGACTAGGGGCCAGTGAGCAGTTCTTC.

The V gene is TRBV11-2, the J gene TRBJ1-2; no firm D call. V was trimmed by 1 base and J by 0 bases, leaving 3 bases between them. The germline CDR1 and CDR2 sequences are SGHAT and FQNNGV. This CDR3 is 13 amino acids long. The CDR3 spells CASSLAANYGYTF. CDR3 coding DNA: TGTGCCAGCAGCTTAGCCGCTAACTATGGCTACACCTTC.

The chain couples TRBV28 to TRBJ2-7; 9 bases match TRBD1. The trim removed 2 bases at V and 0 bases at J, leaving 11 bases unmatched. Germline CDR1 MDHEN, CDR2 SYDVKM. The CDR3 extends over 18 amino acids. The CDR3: CASSLNFRTGANSYEQYF. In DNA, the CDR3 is TGTGCCAGCAGTTTAAATTTCAGGACAGGGGCTAACTCCTACGAGCAGTACTTC.

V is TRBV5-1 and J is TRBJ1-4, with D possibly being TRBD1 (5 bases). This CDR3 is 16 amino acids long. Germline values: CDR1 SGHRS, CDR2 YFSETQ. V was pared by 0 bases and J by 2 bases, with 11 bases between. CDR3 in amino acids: CASSLDPRQTNEKLFF. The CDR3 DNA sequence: TGCGCCAGCAGCTTGGACCCCCGACAGACTAATGAAAAACTGTTTTTT.

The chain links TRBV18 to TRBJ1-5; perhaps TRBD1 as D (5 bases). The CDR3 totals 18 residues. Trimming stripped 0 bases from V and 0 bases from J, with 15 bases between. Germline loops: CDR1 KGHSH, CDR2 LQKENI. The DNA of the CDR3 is TGTGCCAGCTCACCACCTTCGCAGGGCCACTATAGCAATCAGCCCCAGCATTTT. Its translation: CASSPPSQGHYSNQPQHF. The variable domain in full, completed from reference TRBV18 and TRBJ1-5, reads NAGVMQNPRHLVRRRGQEARLRCSPMKGHSHVYWYRQLPEEGLKFMVYLQKENIIDESGMPKERFSAEFPKEGPSILRIQQVVRGDSAAYFCASSPPSQGHYSNQPQHFGDGTRLSIL.